These 30 T cell receptor beta chains share one sample of origin, sequenced in a study of graft-versus-host responses after intestinal transplantation. The antigens for these receptors are not known. Measured with immunoSEQ multiplex PCR; TCRdb has only the in-frame clones, and not every one. The repertoire consists of about 90,000 clones, with 80% to 85% occurring once and the leading ten covering roughly 17%. The sample consisted of unstimulated CD8+ T cells sorted from spleen or lymph node cells, taken before intestinal transplant. The receptors stem from a human donor who received an intestinal transplant.

The chain carries TRBV13 and TRBJ2-3, with D hard to call. The V and J ends lost 1 base and 5 bases respectively, with 1 base between them. Germline V gives CDR1 PRHDT, CDR2 FYEKMQ (reference sequence). The CDR3 totals 11 residues. The chain's CDR3 is CASSLEDTQYF. CDR3 nucleotide sequence: TGTGCCAGCAGCTTAGAAGATACGCAGTATTTT.

J is TRBJ2-1 and V is TRBV6-5; 9 bases match TRBD2. The CDR3 consists of 14 residues. Per the germline V gene, CDR1 is MNHEY and CDR2 is SVGAGI. V dropped 7 bases and J dropped 2; count of bases not matched to a gene: 3. CDR3 residues: CASTLAGAYNEQFF. CDR3 coding DNA: TGTGCCAGCACCTTAGCGGGGGCCTACAATGAGCAGTTCTTC.

The chain employs TRBV13 and TRBJ2-3; no reliable D call. Trimming removed 5 bases from V and 2 bases from J, with 5 bases in between. This CDR3 comprises 12 residues. Germline CDR1 and CDR2: PRHDT and FYEKMQ (reference sequence). CDR3 in DNA: TGTGCCAGCAGCATCTTCACAGATACGCAGTATTTT. Translating it yields CASSIFTDTQYF.

V gene TRBV27 combines with J gene TRBJ2-1; no reliable D call. This CDR3 is 15 amino acids long. Germline loops: CDR1 MNHEY, CDR2 SMNVEV (reference sequence). Trimming pared 2 bases from V and 0 bases from J, leaving 8 bases between. The CDR3, as DNA: TGTGCCAGCAGTTTACATTTAAGCTCCTACAATGAGCAGTTCTTC. This sequence encodes CASSLHLSSYNEQFF.

The genes are TRBV27 and TRBJ2-1, with TRBD1 matching 8 bases. Germline assignment: CDR1 MNHEY and CDR2 SMNVEV (reference sequence). Trimming took 6 bases from V and 8 from J; bases not matched to a gene: 15. The CDR3 is 16 amino acids. CDR3 region: CASSRTGFGGTHEQFF. CDR3 nucleotides: TGTGCCAGCAGCCGGACAGGGTTCGGGGGAACCCATGAGCAGTTCTTC.

V gene TRBV20-1 combines with J gene TRBJ2-5; D is unclear. V was shortened by 3 bases and J by 3 bases, with 2 bases between the two germline ends. The germline V gene encodes CDR1 DFQATT and CDR2 SNEGSKA (reference sequence). The CDR3 extends over 10 amino acids. This chain's CDR3 is CSASEETQYF. The CDR3 DNA reads as TGCAGTGCTAGTGAAGAGACCCAGTACTTC.

This clone was counted a few times. The J gene is TRBJ2-1, the V gene TRBV28, with 11 bases matching TRBD2. The CDR3 loop spans 15 amino acids. CDR1 is MDHEN, CDR2 SYDVKM, per germline. The V and J ends lost 6 bases and 8 bases, in that order; junction bases with no gene match: 9. The CDR3 sequence is CASSLSGGARYEQFF. CDR3 DNA: TGTGCCAGCAGCCTTAGCGGGGGGGCACGTTATGAGCAGTTCTTC.

The CDR3 here is CASSEFATDEKLFF. The CDR3 coding sequence is TGTGCCAGCAGTGAATTCGCGACTGACGAAAAACTGTTTTTT. The chain uses TRBV6-5 and TRBJ1-4; no reliable D call. The germline gives CDR1 MNHEY, CDR2 SVGAGI. The CDR3 is made up of 14 amino acids. The V end was cut by 5 bases, the J end by 8 bases, with 15 bases between.

V is TRBV11-2 and J is TRBJ1-1, with D uncertain. V dropped 0 bases and J dropped 9 bases, with 17 bases sitting between them. Germline CDR1 and CDR2: SGHAT and FQNNGV. The CDR3 loop spans 15 amino acids. Here the CDR3 reads CASSLDRFGMQKAFF. The CDR3, as DNA: TGTGCCAGCAGCTTAGATCGTTTTGGGATGCAGAAAGCTTTCTTT.

This clone was recorded once. The chain has TRBV27 and TRBJ2-7; D gene unclear. Germline CDR1 and CDR2: MNHEY and SMNVEV (reference sequence). V was shortened by 5 bases and J by 2 bases, with 7 bases between the two germline ends. The CDR3 loop spans 12 amino acids. The CDR3 DNA follows: TGTGCCAGCAGTCCTGACACCTACGAGCAGTACTTC. Translating gives CASSPDTYEQYF.

The chain uses TRBV11-3 and TRBJ2-5; no reliable D call. Germline lookup yields CDR1 SGHNT and CDR2 YENEEA. With 0 bases removed from V and 5 bases from J, the gap between germline ends came to 13 bases. CDR3 size: 15 residues. CDR3 nucleotide sequence: TGTGCCAGCAGCTTAGATAAAGGCCCCAGGGAGACCCAGTACTTC. Translation gives CASSLDKGPRETQYF.

In this sample, this clone turned up a few times. Other DNA sequences within the sample encode an identical CDR3. The V gene is TRBV6-4, the J gene TRBJ2-3, with 10 bases aligning to TRBD2. Losses at the gene ends were 0 bases for V and 3 bases for J; bases not matched to a gene: 3. CDR1 MRHNA and CDR2 SNTAGT come from the germline V gene. The CDR3 length is 16 residues. The CDR3 sequence is CASSDSSGGATDTQYF. The CDR3 DNA follows: TGTGCCAGCAGTGACTCGAGCGGGGGGGCAACAGATACGCAGTATTTT.

The chain uses TRBV19 and TRBJ2-1; the match to TRBD1 covers 8 bases. J lost 13 bases, V lost 5 bases, and 13 bases had no gene match. Germline CDR1 LNHDA, CDR2 SQIVND (reference sequence). CDR3 length equals 14 residues. The DNA for the CDR3 is TGTGCCAGTAGTGCTAGCACAGGGGGTTGGGCCCAGTTCTTC. It codes for CASSASTGGWAQFF.

The rearrangement joins TRBV2 to TRBJ2-5, with 10 bases fitting TRBD2. With 4 bases clipped from V and 5 bases from J, the junction kept 7 bases outside the gene matches. The length of the CDR3 is 15 residues. CDR1 SNHLY and CDR2 FYNNEI come from the germline V gene. DNA for the CDR3: TGTGCCAGCAGTGTGTCCAGCGGGAGGGCGGAGACCCAGTACTTC. Amino acids: CASSVSSGRAETQYF.

The chain couples TRBV28 to TRBJ2-3; TRBD2 matches at 9 bases. The CDR3 runs 15 residues. Germline V gene data show CDR1 as MDHEN and CDR2 as SYDVKM. The V gene end was trimmed by 5 bases and the J gene end by 1 base; junction bases not matched to a gene: 4. The CDR3 coding sequence is TGTGCCAGCAGTGAGACTAGCGGAGGCACAGATACGCAGTATTTT. As protein: CASSETSGGTDTQYF.

The gene calls are TRBV28 and TRBJ2-4; D uncertain. There are 14 residues in the CDR3. Germline CDR1 MDHEN, CDR2 SYDVKM. V lost 3 bases, J lost 0 bases, and 6 bases lay in between. Written as DNA, the CDR3 is TGTGCCAGCAGTTTCTTACTAGCCAAAAACATTCAGTACTTC. Translated, it gives CASSFLLAKNIQYF. Full variable domain (remainder filled in from reference TRBV28 and TRBJ2-4): DVKVTQSSRYLVKRTGEKVFLECVQDMDHENMFWYRQDPGLGLRLIYFSYDVKMKEKGDIPEGYSVSREKKERFSLILESASTNQTSMYLCASSFLLAKNIQYFGAGTRLSVL.

The rearrangement uses TRBV27 and TRBJ2-3; 13 nucleotides line up with TRBD2. V lost 5 bases, J lost 4 bases, and 15 bases stayed unmatched. This CDR3 spans 19 amino acids. Germline V gives CDR1 MNHEY, CDR2 SMNVEV (reference sequence). CDR3 nucleotides: TGTGCCAGCAGTAAGATACTGACTAGCGGGGGGCTTATCCCAGATACGCAGTATTTT. This encodes CASSKILTSGGLIPDTQYF.

The gene calls are TRBV10-2 and TRBJ2-1, with 9 bases identical to TRBD1. Germline CDR1 reads WSHSY; CDR2 reads SAAADI. The CDR3 totals 16 residues. J gave up 2 bases and V 5 bases, and 7 bases lay outside the gene matches. CDR3 region: CASSRTGTGTYNEQFF. The CDR3, as DNA: TGCGCCAGCAGTCGGACCGGGACAGGGACCTACAATGAGCAGTTCTTC.

The CDR3 protein is CASSLYGTVFYEQYF. CDR3 nucleotide sequence: TGTGCCAGCAGTTTATACGGGACAGTTTTCTACGAGCAGTACTTC. The V gene is TRBV27, the J gene TRBJ2-7, with TRBD1 matching 7 bases. Germline-derived CDR1 and CDR2 are MNHEY and SMNVEV (reference sequence). The V segment lost 1 base and the J segment 3 bases; nucleotides outside the gene matches: 6. The CDR3 contains 15 residues.

The V and J genes are TRBV11-2 and TRBJ2-5; D possibly corresponds to TRBD1 (6 bases). V dropped 2 bases and J dropped 2 bases, with 15 bases sitting between them. The CDR3 has 16 residues. Germline values: CDR1 SGHAT, CDR2 FQNNGV. The CDR3 sequence is CASSLRTVTDQETQYF. The CDR3 bases are TGTGCCAGCAGCTTAAGGACAGTTACCGATCAAGAGACCCAGTACTTC.

The V gene is TRBV5-4, the J gene TRBJ2-1, with 8 bases aligning to TRBD2. CDR1 and CDR2 (germline): SGHNT, YYREEE (reference sequence). V lost 1 base, J lost 2 bases, and 5 bases stayed unmatched. There are 16 residues in the CDR3. The CDR3 sequence: CASSLLGGGTYNEQFF. CDR3 bases: TGTGCCAGCAGCTTGTTAGGCGGGGGGACCTACAATGAGCAGTTCTTC.

The chain recombines TRBV5-1 with TRBJ2-7; D gene ambiguous. The V end was cut by 2 bases, the J end by 0 bases, with 9 bases between. The length of the CDR3 is 14 residues. Germline lookup yields CDR1 SGHRS and CDR2 YFSETQ. CDR3 DNA sequence: TGCGCCAGCAGCTTCCGTCCCAGCTCCTACGAGCAGTACTTC. It yields the protein CASSFRPSSYEQYF.

This clone was observed a few times. The CDR3 spells CASSQDSTYEQYF. The CDR3 DNA sequence: TGCGCCAGCAGCCAAGACAGCACCTACGAGCAGTACTTC. The chain couples TRBV4-1 to TRBJ2-7; no clear D gene. The CDR3 length is 13 residues. Germline CDR1 MGHRA, CDR2 YSYEKL. The V end was cut by 0 bases, the J end by 2 bases, with 5 bases between.

The rearrangement joins TRBV9 to TRBJ2-5; the match to TRBD1 covers 9 bases. V was clipped by 6 bases and J by 2 bases; unmatched bases: 17. Germline CDR1 is SGDLS and CDR2 is YYNGEE. The CDR3 consists of 18 residues. The CDR3 region is CASTITGGEVWGQETQYF. Here the CDR3 DNA reads TGTGCCAGCACGATAACAGGGGGCGAAGTTTGGGGACAAGAGACCCAGTACTTC.

This chain joins TRBV21-1 and TRBJ1-3. TRBV21-1 is termed a pseudogene. This CDR3 is built from 16 residues. CDR3 region: CASSPHRGTAGNTIYF. CDR3 coding DNA: TGTGCCAGCAGCCCACACCGGGGAACAGCTGGAAACACCATATATTTT.

This clone was observed a few times. This chain joins TRBV6-1 and TRBJ1-6; D is possibly TRBD1 (6 bases). The CDR3 contains 14 residues. The V gene lost 2 bases and the J gene lost 4 bases, with 6 bases spanning the gap. Germline-derived CDR1 and CDR2 are MNHNS and SASEGT. The CDR3 bases are TGTGCCAGCAGTGAACAGGGGTATAATTCACCCCTCCACTTT. This sequence encodes CASSEQGYNSPLHF.

The chain employs TRBV29-1 and TRBJ2-2, with TRBD1 matching over 7 bases. The CDR3 loop spans 18 amino acids. J was trimmed by 4 bases and V by 5 bases; bases with no gene match: 19. The V gene's germline CDR1 is SQVTM and CDR2 ANQGSEA. The CDR3 DNA reads as TGCAGCGTTAATGGTCACGGGACAGAGACTGTTTTCACCGGGGAGCTGTTTTTT. It encodes CSVNGHGTETVFTGELFF.

The chain has TRBV21-1 and TRBJ1-6; no check of the table's D call, TRBD1, against the DNA was made. TRBV21-1 is classified as a pseudogene. The CDR3 has 19 residues. In nucleotides, the CDR3 is TGTGCCAGCAGCAAAGCCGGTTGGTGTAAAAGGGGGTATAATTCACCCCTCCACTTT. Its protein product is CASSKAGWCKRGYNSPLHF.

The V gene is TRBV11-2, the J gene TRBJ1-6; D call uncertain. Trimming pared 9 bases from V and 10 bases from J, leaving 7 bases between. CDR1 SGHAT and CDR2 FQNNGV come from the germline V gene. The CDR3 has 10 residues. This CDR3 reads CASGGSPLHF. CDR3 coding DNA: TGTGCCAGTGGCGGATCACCCCTCCACTTT.

The rearrangement joins TRBV6-6 to TRBJ2-7; unclear D gene. Germline loops: CDR1 MNHNY, CDR2 SVGAGI (reference sequence). The CDR3 is 13 residues long. Trimming left V 3 bases short and J 3 bases short, with 9 bases between. CDR3: CASSYFTVYEQYF. CDR3 coding DNA: TGTGCCAGCAGTTATTTCACTGTCTACGAGCAGTACTTC.